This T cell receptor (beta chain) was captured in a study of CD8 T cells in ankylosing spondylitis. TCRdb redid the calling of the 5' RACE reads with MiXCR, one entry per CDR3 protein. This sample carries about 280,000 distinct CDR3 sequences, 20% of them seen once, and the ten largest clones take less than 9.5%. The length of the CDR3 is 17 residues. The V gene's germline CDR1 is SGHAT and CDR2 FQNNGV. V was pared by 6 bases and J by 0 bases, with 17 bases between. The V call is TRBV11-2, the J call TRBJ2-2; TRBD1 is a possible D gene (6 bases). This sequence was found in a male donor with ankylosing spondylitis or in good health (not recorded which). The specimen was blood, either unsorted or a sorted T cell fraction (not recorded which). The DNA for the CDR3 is TGTGCCAGCAGGAAATTTCCTGACAGGTCGAACACCGGGGAGCTGTTTTTT. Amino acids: CASRKFPDRSNTGELFF.